This TCR beta chain was retrieved from a study of T cell repertoires in cytomegalovirus infection. The study, taken as a whole, reports: Dominant in the ex vivo response were TCR beta clonotypes restricted by HLA-C and specific for CMV. The study identified carriers of CMV plus the relevant HLA from cumulative public TCR beta family frequency.

The CDR3 has 16 residues. The V end was cut by 2 bases, the J end by 6 bases, with 19 bases between. The V gene's germline CDR1 is KGHSH and CDR2 LQKENI. Worth noting for this clonotype: Its antigen is not known.

TCRdb re-called the reads with MiXCR, one entry per CDR3 protein. This table holds about 770,000 distinct CDR3 sequences, 29% found once. The sequence was obtained from a human donor in good health (CMV status not recorded). Some clones in this sample may be carry-over from other donors' samples. The material was cultured CD8+ T cells from PBMCs, obtained from culture after CMV antigen stimulation. V and J are TRBV18 and TRBJ1-1, with D hard to call. CDR3 coding DNA: TGTGCCAGCTCACCAAGATTTCCCCCCGAAGGGCCTGAAGCTTTCTTT. Translated, it gives CASSPRFPPEGPEAFF.